The 5 T cell receptor beta chains below all came from one sample that was sequenced in a study of blood T cell repertoires in COVID-19. The assay was immunoSEQ multiplex PCR, and TCRdb's table has in-frame clones only and misses some. The table has roughly 400,000 clones, 85% to 90% seen once. The sequenced material came from PBMCs or T cells enriched from blood (not recorded which). These receptors were collected from a woman in her 50s who had recovered from COVID-19.

The chain joins TRBV7-9 to TRBJ1-6, with D hard to call. The ends were cut back, 1 base at V and 9 bases at J, with 10 bases in the middle. The CDR3 covers 14 residues. Germline-derived CDR1 and CDR2 are SEHNR and FQNEAQ (reference sequence). CDR3 in amino acids: CASSLEGLASPLHF. CDR3 nucleotide sequence: TGTGCCAGCAGCTTAGAGGGCCTAGCTTCACCCCTCCACTTT.

The chain employs TRBV2 and TRBJ2-7; the match to TRBD1 covers 8 bases. The trim removed 6 bases at V and 6 bases at J, leaving 10 bases unmatched. CDR3 size: 14 residues. Germline CDR1 and CDR2: SNHLY and FYNNEI. CDR3 DNA sequence: TGTGCCAGCAGCCCCATCGACAGGGGAGGCGAGCAGTACTTC. Translated, it gives CASSPIDRGGEQYF.

A few counts support this clone. Here the CDR3 reads CASSQGQGVNQPQHF. The CDR3 nucleotides are TGTGCCAGCAGCCAAGGGCAGGGGGTTAATCAGCCCCAGCATTTT. The chain has TRBV3-1 (or the pseudogene TRBV3-2) and TRBJ1-5; 7 bases are shared with TRBD1. V shed 1 base, J shed 4 bases, and the junction held 4 bases outside the gene matches. This CDR3 is built from 15 residues. The germline V gene has CDR1 LGHDT and CDR2 YNNKEL (reference sequence).

The gene calls are TRBV7-9 and TRBJ1-4; no definite D call. Germline CDR1 reads SEHNR; CDR2 reads FQNEAQ (reference sequence). This CDR3 contains 14 residues. The V end lost 1 base, the J end lost 8 bases, and 11 bases lay between the germline ends. The CDR3 DNA reads TGTGCCAGCAGCTTAGTAGAGGGCGGCGAAAAACTGTTTTTT. It codes for CASSLVEGGEKLFF.

The chain is built from TRBV30 and TRBJ1-2; 8 nucleotides agree with TRBD1. Losses at the gene ends were 0 bases for V and 6 bases for J; bases not matched to a gene: 3. The CDR3 runs to 13 residues. Germline-derived CDR1 and CDR2 are GTSNPN and SVGIG (reference sequence). CDR3 bases: TGTGCCTGGAGTGTACAGGGGGGAAATGGCTACACCTTC. Its translation: CAWSVQGGNGYTF.